This T cell receptor beta chain was sequenced for a study of blood T cell repertoires in COVID-19. Study background: T cells, B-cell-depleted T cells, or PBMCs supplied cDNA or gDNA.

Germline-derived CDR1 and CDR2 are MGHRA and YSYEKL. The CDR3 contains 17 residues. V was shortened by 1 base and J by 0 bases, with 13 bases between the two germline ends. As handled by the study authors: The assay estimated nucleated cells by amplifying reference gene primers. Data came from immunoSEQ multiplex PCR; TCRdb stores just in-frame clones and leaves some out. V and J calls and clone size are given by that table; D and trimming were obtained from the DNA. The sample includes just over 150,000 clones, approximately 87% of them seen just once. What was sequenced was PBMCs or T cells enriched from blood (not recorded which). The sequence came from a woman aged 45-59 years who had recovered from COVID-19. The chain uses TRBV4-1 and TRBJ1-3, with D uncertain. CDR3 nucleotides: TGCGCCAGCAGCCAAGTAAATCTCCTAAACTCTGGAAACACCATATATTTT. Its translation: CASSQVNLLNSGNTIYF.